This is a list of T cell receptor beta chains from one sample in a study of identical twins. A single record per CDR3 protein comes from TCRdb applying MiXCR to the 5' RACE reads. The sample comprises 410,000 or so distinct CDR3 sequences, around 18% of which are singletons, and about 12% rests with the top ten. The sample taken for sequencing was naive T cells sorted from blood. These TCRs come from a man aged 45-65 years in good health. Both conserved end residues are part of each CDR3. The D gene is left open where the match is weak. Clone size appears in some rows only: once, few, many, or a class for an expanded clone.

clone_size	d_call	v_call	j_call	cdr3_nt	cdr3_aa
-	-	TRBV29-1	TRBJ2-3	TGCAGCGTTGAATCTGATACTAGCACAGATACGCAGTATTTT	CSVESDTSTDTQYF
many	-	TRBV5-1	TRBJ2-2	TGCGCCAGCAGCGAACAGGGTGTGTTCACCGGGGAGCTGTTTTTT	CASSEQGVFTGELFF
many	TRBD2	TRBV11-2	TRBJ2-2	TGTGCCAGCAACCTAAGAAGCGGGAGAGCTACCGGGGAGCTGTTTTTT	CASNLRSGRATGELFF
-	-	TRBV5-1	TRBJ2-4	TGCGCCAGCAGCCCCGGGGGGCGGGACATTCAGTACTTC	CASSPGGRDIQYF
many	-	TRBV5-1	TRBJ2-3	TGCGCCAGCAGCTTGACCGGGGGCAGGAGCACAGATACGCAGTATTTT	CASSLTGGRSTDTQYF
-	-	TRBV12-3/TRBV12-4	TRBJ2-7	TGTGCCAGCACCCGGCTGGGTCTTTACGAGCAGTACTTC	CASTRLGLYEQYF
-	TRBD1	TRBV7-9	TRBJ1-3	TGTGCCAGCGCGTCGGGACAGATCTCTGGAAACACCATATATTTT	CASASGQISGNTIYF
-	TRBD2	TRBV29-1	TRBJ2-3	TGCAGCGGCCGGCGTGCGGGAGGGCCAATGACAGATACGCAGTATTTT	CSGRRAGGPMTDTQYF
many	TRBD1	TRBV27	TRBJ2-5	TGTGCCAGCAGTCCGGCAAGGACAGGGCAAGAGACCCAGTACTTC	CASSPARTGQETQYF
-	-	TRBV7-2	TRBJ2-1	TGTGCCAGCAGCCCCTTACCACTCGGAGTGAATGAGCAGTTCTTC	CASSPLPLGVNEQFF
few	-	TRBV20-1	TRBJ1-1	TGCAGTGCTAGAGATCTAGGAAGAGCATCTGACACTGAAGCTTTCTTT	CSARDLGRASDTEAFF
many	-	TRBV9	TRBJ2-5	TGCGCCAGCAGCGTGGAGGGGGAGACCCAGTACTTC	CASSVEGETQYF
many	TRBD1	TRBV28	TRBJ1-1	TGTGCCAGCAGTTTAGGGAGGGGACAGGAAGCTTTCTTT	CASSLGRGQEAFF
-	-	TRBV11-2	TRBJ2-7	TGTGCCAGCAGCTTAGTAGGGCGCGAGCAGTACTTC	CASSLVGREQYF
-	TRBD1	TRBV28	TRBJ2-2	TGTGCCAGCACCCTGGACAGGGATTACACCGGGGAGCTGTTTTTT	CASTLDRDYTGELFF
many	TRBD1	TRBV20-1	TRBJ2-3	TGCAGTGCCCGTGAGACAGGGGGCACAGATACGCAGTATTTT	CSARETGGTDTQYF
few	-	TRBV12-3/TRBV12-4	TRBJ2-3	TGTGCCAGCAGTTTAAGGCTGATCACAGATACGCAGTATTTT	CASSLRLITDTQYF
few	-	TRBV18	TRBJ1-5	TGTGCCAGCTCACCGATGGACCGAGATCAGCCCCAGCATTTT	CASSPMDRDQPQHF
few	TRBD1	TRBV12-3/TRBV12-4	TRBJ2-5	TGTGCCAGCAGTTTATGGGACAGGGGTCCTCAAGAGACCCAGTACTTC	CASSLWDRGPQETQYF
few	-	TRBV10-3	TRBJ1-2	TGTGCCATCAGTGGACCGGGCGAGAGAAACGCCTTC	CAISGPGERNAF
many	-	TRBV27	TRBJ2-3	TGTGCCAGCAGTCGCCTTGGGGCAGATACGCAGTATTTT	CASSRLGADTQYF
-	-	TRBV7-9	TRBJ1-2	TGTGCCAGCAGCTTAGTTCCGGGGGCGGATGGCTACACCTTC	CASSLVPGADGYTF
many	-	TRBV29-1	TRBJ1-1	TGCAGCGTTGGGGGGGGAGTTGGACCTGAAGCTTTCTTT	CSVGGGVGPEAFF
few	-	TRBV20-1	TRBJ2-3	TGCAGTGCTAGAGATCTCGCCGCCGCAGATACGCAGTATTTT	CSARDLAAADTQYF
few	-	TRBV15	TRBJ2-1	TGTGCCACCAGCAGAGAGAGGGGGGTGGGTGAGCAGTTCTTC	CATSRERGVGEQFF
few	-	TRBV20-1	TRBJ1-2	TGCGGGGAGGTCAGGGAACCCTATGGCTACACCTTC	CGEVREPYGYTF